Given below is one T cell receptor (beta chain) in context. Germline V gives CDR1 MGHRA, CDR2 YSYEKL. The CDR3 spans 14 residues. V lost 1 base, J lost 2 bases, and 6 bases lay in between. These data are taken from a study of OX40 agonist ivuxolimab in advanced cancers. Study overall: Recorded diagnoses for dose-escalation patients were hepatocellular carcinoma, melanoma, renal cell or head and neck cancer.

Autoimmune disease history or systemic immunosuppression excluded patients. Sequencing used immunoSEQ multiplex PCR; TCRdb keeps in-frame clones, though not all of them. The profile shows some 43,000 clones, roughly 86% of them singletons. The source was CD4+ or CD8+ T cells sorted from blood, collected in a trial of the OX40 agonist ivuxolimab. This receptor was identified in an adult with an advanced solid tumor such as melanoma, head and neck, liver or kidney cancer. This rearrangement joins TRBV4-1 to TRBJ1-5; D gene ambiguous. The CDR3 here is CASSQVAGNQPQHF. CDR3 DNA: TGCGCCAGCAGCCAAGTTGCCGGCAATCAGCCCCAGCATTTT.